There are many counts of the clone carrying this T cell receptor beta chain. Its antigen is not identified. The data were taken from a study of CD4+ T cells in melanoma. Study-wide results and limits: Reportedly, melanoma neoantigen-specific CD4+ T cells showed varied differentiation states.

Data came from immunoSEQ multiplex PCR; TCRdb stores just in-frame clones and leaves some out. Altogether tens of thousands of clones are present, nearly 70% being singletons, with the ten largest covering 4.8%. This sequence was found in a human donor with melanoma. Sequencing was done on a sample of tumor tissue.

In DNA form, the CDR3 reads TGTGCCAGCAGCGCGCCCGGGACGGAAAATTCACCCCTCCACTTT. Protein: CASSAPGTENSPLHF. The V call is TRBV2, the J call TRBJ1-6, with D maybe TRBD1 (5 bases). Germline V gives CDR1 SNHLY, CDR2 FYNNEI. CDR3 length: 15 residues. V was cut by 6 bases and J by 7 bases, with 16 bases left in between.